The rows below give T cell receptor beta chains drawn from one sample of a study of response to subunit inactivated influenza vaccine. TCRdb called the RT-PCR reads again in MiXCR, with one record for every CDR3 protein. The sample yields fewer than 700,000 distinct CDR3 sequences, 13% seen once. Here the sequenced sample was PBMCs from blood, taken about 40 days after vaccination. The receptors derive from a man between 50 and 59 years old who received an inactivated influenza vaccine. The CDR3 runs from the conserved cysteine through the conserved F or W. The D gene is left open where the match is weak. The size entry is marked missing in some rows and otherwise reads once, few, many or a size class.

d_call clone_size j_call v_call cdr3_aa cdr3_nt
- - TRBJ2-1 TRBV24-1 CATSDLASGWQGSVNEQFF TGTGCCACCAGTGATCTCGCTTCGGGTTGGCAGGGGAGTGTCAATGAGCAGTTCTTC
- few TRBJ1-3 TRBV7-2 CASSLAAGSGNTIYF TGTGCCAGCAGCTTAGCGGCGGGGTCTGGAAACACCATATATTTT
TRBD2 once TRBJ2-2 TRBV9 CASSVSLAGGPGELFF TGTGCCAGCAGCGTGTCTCTAGCGGGAGGTCCCGGGGAGCTGTTTTTT
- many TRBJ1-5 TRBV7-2 CASSLGGDRRGPQHF TGTGCCAGCAGCTTAGGTGGAGACCGCAGGGGGCCCCAGCATTTT
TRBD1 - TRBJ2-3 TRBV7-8 CASSFRDRAADTQYF TGTGCCAGCAGCTTCCGGGACAGGGCCGCAGATACGCAGTATTTT
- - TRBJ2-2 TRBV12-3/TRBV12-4 CASSFRRQAKPGELFF TGTGCCAGCAGTTTTCGTCGACAGGCCAAGCCCGGGGAGCTGTTTTTT
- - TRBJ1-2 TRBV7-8 CASSVHRDKSYGYTF TGTGCCAGCAGCGTCCACAGGGACAAAAGCTATGGCTACACCTTC
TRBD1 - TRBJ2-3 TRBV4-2 CASSQWTGGLGDTQYF TGTGCCAGCAGCCAATGGACAGGGGGCTTAGGAGATACGCAGTATTTT
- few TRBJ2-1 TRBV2 CASSATYLEQFF TGTGCCAGCAGTGCTACCTACCTTGAGCAGTTCTTC
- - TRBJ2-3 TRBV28 CASRARTDTQYF TGTGCCAGCAGAGCTCGCACAGATACGCAGTATTTT
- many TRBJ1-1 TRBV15 CATSRDRVDTEAFF TGTGCCACCAGCAGAGATAGGGTCGACACTGAAGCTTTCTTT
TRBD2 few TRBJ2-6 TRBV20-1 CSAKSGGSGANVLTF TGCAGTGCTAAATCCGGGGGGTCTGGGGCCAACGTCCTGACTTTC
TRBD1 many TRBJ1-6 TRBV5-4 CASSLRPQGTVLYNSPLHF TGTGCCAGCAGCTTGCGCCCCCAGGGGACAGTCCTTTATAATTCACCCCTCCACTTT
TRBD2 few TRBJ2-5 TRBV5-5 CASSSRLAGVSETQYF TGTGCCAGCAGCTCAAGACTAGCGGGGGTCTCAGAGACCCAGTACTTC
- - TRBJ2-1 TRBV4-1 CASSPPVGKLTNEQFF TGCGCCAGCAGCCCCCCGGTGGGGAAATTAACCAATGAGCAGTTCTTC
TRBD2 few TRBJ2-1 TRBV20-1 CSARDPLRAGVGNEQFF TGCAGTGCTAGAGATCCCCTCAGGGCGGGGGTGGGCAATGAGCAGTTCTTC
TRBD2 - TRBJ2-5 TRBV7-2 CATGLAGVRETQYF TGTGCCACCGGACTAGCGGGAGTAAGGGAGACCCAGTACTTC
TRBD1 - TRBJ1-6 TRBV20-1 CSGLQGASSPLHF TGCAGTGGTTTGCAGGGGGCCAGTTCACCCCTCCACTTT
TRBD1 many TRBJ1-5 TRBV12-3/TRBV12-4 CASRQGASNQPQHF TGTGCCAGCAGACAGGGGGCGAGCAATCAGCCCCAGCATTTT
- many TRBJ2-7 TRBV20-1 CSARDRVREQYF TGCAGTGCTAGAGACAGGGTTCGCGAGCAGTACTTC
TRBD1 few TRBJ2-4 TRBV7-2 CASRTGTGGKNIQYF TGTGCCAGCAGAACCGGGACAGGGGGAAAAAACATTCAGTACTTC
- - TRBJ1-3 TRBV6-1 CASRVDQSGNTIYF TGTGCCAGCAGAGTCGACCAATCTGGAAACACCATATATTTT
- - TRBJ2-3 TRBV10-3 CAISGRGLSTDTQYF TGTGCCATCAGTGGGCGCGGGCTCAGCACAGATACGCAGTATTTT
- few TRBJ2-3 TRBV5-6 CASSLESYGSTDTQYF TGTGCCAGCAGCTTGGAGTCATACGGGAGCACAGATACGCAGTATTTT
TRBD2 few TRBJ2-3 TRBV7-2 CASSSGGPKDTQYF TGTGCCAGCAGCTCGGGAGGGCCCAAAGATACGCAGTATTTT
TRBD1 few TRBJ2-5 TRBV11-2 CASSLRQGGRETQYF TGTGCCAGCAGCCTAAGACAGGGTGGACGAGAGACCCAGTACTTC
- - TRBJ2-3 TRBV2 CASSEGERVTQYF TGTGCCAGCAGTGAGGGGGAGAGGGTTACGCAGTATTTT
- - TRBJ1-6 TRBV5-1 CASSFFGGGNNSPLHF TGCGCCAGCAGCTTTTTTGGGGGTGGGAATAATTCACCCCTCCACTTT
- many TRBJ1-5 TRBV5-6 CASSLRGNNQPQHF TGTGCCAGCAGCTTAAGGGGCAACAATCAGCCCCAGCATTTT
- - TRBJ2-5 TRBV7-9 CASSPHILGRETQYF TGTGCCAGCAGCCCGCACATCCTAGGACGGGAGACCCAGTACTTC
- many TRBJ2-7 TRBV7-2 CASSPWGVGNGYEQYF TGTGCCAGCAGCCCCTGGGGTGTGGGGAACGGCTACGAGCAGTACTTC
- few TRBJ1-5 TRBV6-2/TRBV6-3 CASTLRRNQPQHF TGTGCCAGCACCCTAAGAAGGAATCAGCCCCAGCATTTT
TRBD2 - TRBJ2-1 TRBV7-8 CASSSTSGNSNEQFF TGTGCCAGCAGCTCCACTAGCGGGAATTCCAATGAGCAGTTCTTC
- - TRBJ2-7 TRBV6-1 CASTRGGAFGEQYF TGTGCCAGCACCCGAGGAGGGGCATTCGGCGAGCAGTACTTC
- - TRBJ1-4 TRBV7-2 CASSLAYGPRLFF TGTGCCAGCAGCTTAGCGTATGGCCCAAGGCTGTTTTTT
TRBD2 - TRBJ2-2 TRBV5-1 CASSLMGLAATGELFF TGCGCCAGCAGCTTGATGGGACTAGCGGCCACCGGGGAGCTGTTTTTT